The entry that follows covers one T cell receptor beta chain sequence. Its matching antigen is unknown. Amplification used 60 Vbeta primers and 13 Jbeta primers. The table came from immunoSEQ multiplex PCR; TCRdb's copy has only in-frame clones and leaves some out. The sample holds 95,000 to 100,000 clones; more than 75% are singletons and the top ten take around 0.74%. Germline-derived CDR1 and CDR2 are SGHTA and FQGNSA. V dropped 1 base and J dropped 9; count of bases not matched to a gene: 6. The CDR3 is 16 amino acids. These data originate in a study of cytomegalovirus exposure and HLA in healthy donors. Study in general: Early released data comprised about 84 million unique TCRs from HLA-typed donors.

Notes on the study in general: In a later analysis, CMV-associated beta chains were mostly HLA-associated, it appeared. The authors later linked a missense DCLRE1C variant to TCR beta V- and J-gene trimming.

This rearrangement joins TRBV7-2 to TRBJ2-1; TRBD2 matches at 13 bases. Input material: PBMCs. This clonotype originated in a woman aged 55-69 years in good health and CMV-seronegative. This CDR3 is CASSLGGTSGNLEQFF. Here the CDR3 DNA reads TGTGCCAGCAGCTTAGGGGGGACTAGCGGGAACCTTGAGCAGTTCTTC.